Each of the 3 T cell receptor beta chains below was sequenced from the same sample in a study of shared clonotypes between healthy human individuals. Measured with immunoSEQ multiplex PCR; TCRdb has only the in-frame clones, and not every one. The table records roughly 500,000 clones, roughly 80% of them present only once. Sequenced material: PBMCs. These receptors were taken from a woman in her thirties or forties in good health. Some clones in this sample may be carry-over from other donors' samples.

The CDR3 DNA sequence: TGTGCCAGTAGTATAATGAGGGGTTACACTGAAGCTTTCTTT. Translating gives CASSIMRGYTEAFF. The chain combines TRBV19 with TRBJ1-1; TRBD1 might be the D (5 bases). In germline, CDR1 is LNHDA, CDR2 SQIVND (reference sequence). This CDR3 is 14 amino acids long. Trimming shortened V by 2 bases and J by 3 bases, and 10 bases separated the two germline ends.

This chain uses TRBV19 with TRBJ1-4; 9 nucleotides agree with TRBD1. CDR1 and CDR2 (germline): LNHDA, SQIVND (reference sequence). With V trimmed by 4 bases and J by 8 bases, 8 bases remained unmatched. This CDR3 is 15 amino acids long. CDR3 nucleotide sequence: TGTGCCAGTAGTACTCCGGGACAGGGAACCGAAAAACTGTTTTTT. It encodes CASSTPGQGTEKLFF.

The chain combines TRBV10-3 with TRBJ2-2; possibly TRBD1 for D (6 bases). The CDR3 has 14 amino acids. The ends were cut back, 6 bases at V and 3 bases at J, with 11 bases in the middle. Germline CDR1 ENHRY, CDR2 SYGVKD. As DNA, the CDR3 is TGTGCCATCAGACGGACAGCCTACACCGGGGAGCTGTTTTTT. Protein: CAIRRTAYTGELFF.